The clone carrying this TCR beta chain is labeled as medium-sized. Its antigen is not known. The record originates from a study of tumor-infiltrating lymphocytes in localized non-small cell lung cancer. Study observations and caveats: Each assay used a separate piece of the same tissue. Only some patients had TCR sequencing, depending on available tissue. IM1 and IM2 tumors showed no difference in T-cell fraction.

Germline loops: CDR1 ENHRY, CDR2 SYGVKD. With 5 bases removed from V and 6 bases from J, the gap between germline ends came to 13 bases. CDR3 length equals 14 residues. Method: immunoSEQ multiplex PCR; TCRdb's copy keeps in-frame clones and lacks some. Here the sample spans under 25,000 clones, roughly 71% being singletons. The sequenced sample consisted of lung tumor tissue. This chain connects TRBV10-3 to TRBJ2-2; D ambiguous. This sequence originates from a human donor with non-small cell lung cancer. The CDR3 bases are TGTGCCATCAGTTCCGATGGGCATTCCGGGGAGCTGTTTTTT. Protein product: CAISSDGHSGELFF.